A single sample gave rise to the 2 T cell receptor beta chains below, sequenced in a study of tumor and adjacent non-tumor tissue in lung cancer. Three rounds of nested PCR, following a modified ARM-PCR protocol, produced the TCRbeta library. From the multiplex PCR reads, TCRdb called clonotypes with MiXCR, one entry per CDR3 protein. This table holds about 100,000 distinct CDR3 sequences, roughly 60% found once. RNA was extracted from bulk tissue without any cell sorting. The normal lung tissue was taken more than 3 cm from the tumor edge. Sequenced: distant non-tumor lung tissue. The receptors come from a man aged 25 to 45 with non-small cell lung cancer.

This chain links TRBV4-1 with TRBJ2-2; D remains unclear. The V end was cut by 4 bases, the J end by 7 bases, with 16 bases between. The CDR3 has 15 amino acids. Germline V gives CDR1 MGHRA, CDR2 YSYEKL. The CDR3 bases are TGCGCCAGCAGCCGATACATCAACGTTAACGGGGAGCTGTTTTTT. Translating it yields CASSRYINVNGELFF.

The table lists this clonotype with a few counts. The CDR3 does not close with the conserved phenylalanine or tryptophan, likely indicating a read error. V usage is TRBV29-1 and J usage is TRBJ2-7; D possibly corresponds to TRBD2 (5 bases). Trimming left V 3 bases short and J 6 bases short, with 12 bases between. CDR3 length: 12 amino acids. The germline CDR1 and CDR2 sequences are SQVTM and ANQGSEA. The CDR3 nucleotides are TGCAGCGTTGATGACGGGGTGGGCGAGCAGTACTTA. Translation: CSVDDGVGEQYL.